The sequence of this T cell receptor beta chain was determined in a study of cytomegalovirus exposure and HLA in healthy donors. Study as a whole: Genetic ancestry analysis placed more than 80% of the 400 or so donors that were genotyped in the Caucasian-associated cluster.

A single count supports this clone. The PCR had 60 Vbeta and 13 Jbeta primers. Measured with immunoSEQ multiplex PCR; TCRdb has only the in-frame clones, and not every one. Seen here are about 160,000 clones, roughly 80% observed once, and the top ten hold about 7%. The V segment lost 2 bases and the J segment 7 bases; nucleotides outside the gene matches: 7. In germline, CDR1 is LGHNA, CDR2 YSLEER. CDR3 size: 14 residues. The chain has TRBV4-3 and TRBJ2-7; 8 positions agree with TRBD1. The TCR sequence derives from a woman aged 30 to 39 in good health and CMV-seropositive. The sample taken for sequencing was PBMCs. The CDR3 reads CASSQRQGAREQYF. Here the CDR3 DNA reads TGCGCCAGCAGCCAAAGGCAGGGGGCGCGTGAGCAGTACTTC.